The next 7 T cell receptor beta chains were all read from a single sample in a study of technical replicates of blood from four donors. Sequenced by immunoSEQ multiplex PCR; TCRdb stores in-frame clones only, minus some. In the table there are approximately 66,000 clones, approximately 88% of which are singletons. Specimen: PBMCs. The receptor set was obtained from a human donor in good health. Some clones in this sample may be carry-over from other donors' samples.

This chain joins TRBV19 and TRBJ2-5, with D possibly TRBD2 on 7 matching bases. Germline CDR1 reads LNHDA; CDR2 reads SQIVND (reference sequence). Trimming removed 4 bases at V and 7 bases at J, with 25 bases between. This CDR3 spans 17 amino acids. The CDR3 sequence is CASSTQFAGVRQATQYF. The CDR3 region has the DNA TGTGCCAGTAGTACCCAGTTTGCGGGGGTTAGACAGGCGACCCAGTACTTC.

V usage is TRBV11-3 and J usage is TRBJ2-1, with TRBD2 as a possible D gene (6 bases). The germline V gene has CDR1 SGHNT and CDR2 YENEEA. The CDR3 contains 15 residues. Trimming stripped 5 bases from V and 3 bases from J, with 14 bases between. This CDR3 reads CASSPSSEGYNEQFF. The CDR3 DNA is TGTGCCAGCAGCCCTTCTAGCGAAGGCTACAATGAGCAGTTCTTC. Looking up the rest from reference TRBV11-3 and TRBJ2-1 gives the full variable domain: EAGVVQSPRYKIIEKKQPVAFWCNPISGHNTLYWYLQNLGQGPELLIRYENEEAVDDSQLPKDRFSAERLKGVDSTLKIQPAELGDSAVYLCASSPSSEGYNEQFFGPGTRLTVL.

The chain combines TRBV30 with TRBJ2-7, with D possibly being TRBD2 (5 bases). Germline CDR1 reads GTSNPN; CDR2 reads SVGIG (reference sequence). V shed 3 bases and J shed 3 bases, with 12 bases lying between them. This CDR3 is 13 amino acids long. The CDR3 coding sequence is TGTGCCTGGAGCCACGGACGGGGCTACGAGCAGTACTTC. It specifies CAWSHGRGYEQYF. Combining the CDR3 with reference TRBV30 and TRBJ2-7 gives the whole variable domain SQTIHQWPATLVQPVGSPLSLECTVEGTSNPNLYWYRQAAGRGLQLLFYSVGIGQISSEVPQNLSASRPQDRQFILSSKKLLLSDSGFYLCAWSHGRGYEQYFGPGTRLTVT.

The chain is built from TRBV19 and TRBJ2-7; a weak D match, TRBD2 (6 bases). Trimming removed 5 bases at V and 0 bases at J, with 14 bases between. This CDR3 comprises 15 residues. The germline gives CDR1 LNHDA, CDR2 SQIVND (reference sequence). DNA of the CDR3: TGTGCCAGTAGTCGAGCCCCCGGGAGCTCCTACGAGCAGTACTTC. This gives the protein CASSRAPGSSYEQYF.

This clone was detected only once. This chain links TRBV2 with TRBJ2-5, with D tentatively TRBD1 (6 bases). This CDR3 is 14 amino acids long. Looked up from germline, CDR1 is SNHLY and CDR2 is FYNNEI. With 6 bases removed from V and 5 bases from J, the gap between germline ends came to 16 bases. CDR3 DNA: TGTGCCAGCAGGCCGGAACAGGGAAAGGAGACCCAGTACTTC. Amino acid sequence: CASRPEQGKETQYF.

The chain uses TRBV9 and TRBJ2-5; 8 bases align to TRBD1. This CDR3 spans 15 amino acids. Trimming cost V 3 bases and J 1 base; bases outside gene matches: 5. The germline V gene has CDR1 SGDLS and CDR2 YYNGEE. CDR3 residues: CASSAGQASQETQYF. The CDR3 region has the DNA TGTGCCAGCAGCGCGGGACAGGCGTCCCAAGAGACCCAGTACTTC.

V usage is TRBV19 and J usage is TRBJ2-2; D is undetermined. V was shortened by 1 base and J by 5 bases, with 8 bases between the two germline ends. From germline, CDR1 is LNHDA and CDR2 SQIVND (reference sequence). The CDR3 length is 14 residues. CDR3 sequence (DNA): TGTGCCAGTAGTATAGGGCTAGAGACCGGGGAGCTGTTTTTT. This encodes CASSIGLETGELFF.